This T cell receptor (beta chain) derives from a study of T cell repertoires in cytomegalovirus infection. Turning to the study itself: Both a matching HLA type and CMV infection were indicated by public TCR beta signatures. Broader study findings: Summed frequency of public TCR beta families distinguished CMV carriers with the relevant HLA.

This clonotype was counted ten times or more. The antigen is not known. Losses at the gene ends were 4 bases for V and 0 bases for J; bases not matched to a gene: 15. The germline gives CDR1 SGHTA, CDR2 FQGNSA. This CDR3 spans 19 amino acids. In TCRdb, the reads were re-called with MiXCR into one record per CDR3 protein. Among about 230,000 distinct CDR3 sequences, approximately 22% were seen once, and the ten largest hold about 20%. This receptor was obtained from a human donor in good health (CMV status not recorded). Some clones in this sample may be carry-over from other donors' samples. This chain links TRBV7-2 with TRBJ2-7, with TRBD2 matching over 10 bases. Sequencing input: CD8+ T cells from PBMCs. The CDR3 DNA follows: TGTGCCAGCAGCTCTACCCCTCTAGCGGGGGCGCACTTCTCCTACGAGCAGTACTTC. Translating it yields CASSSTPLAGAHFSYEQYF.